A single T cell receptor (beta chain) is shown here with its context. The data stem from a study of blood T cell repertoires in COVID-19. At the level of the study: T cells, B-cell-depleted T cells, or PBMCs supplied cDNA or gDNA.

Germline-derived CDR1 and CDR2 are SGHTA and FQGNSA. The CDR3 runs 14 residues. The ends were cut back, 4 bases at V and 2 bases at J, with 11 bases in the middle. Some clones are missing from TCRdb's copy, which holds only in-frame ones; the method was immunoSEQ multiplex PCR. Altogether approximately 300,000 clones are present, 92% being singletons, with the ten largest covering around 20%. The cohort comprised adults aged 18 to 89 years residing in approximately 22 US areas. This sequence originates from a woman in her twenties or thirties who had recovered from COVID-19. Material: PBMCs or T cells enriched from blood (not recorded which). The chain joins TRBV7-2 to TRBJ1-2; possibly TRBD1 for D (6 bases). The CDR3 nucleotides read TGTGCCAGCAGCTCAAACACAGGGAACTATGGCTACACCTTC. This translates into CASSSNTGNYGYTF. Based on the CDR3 plus reference TRBV7-2 and TRBJ1-2, the full variable domain is GAGVSQSPSNKVTEKGKDVELRCDPISGHTALYWYRQSLGQGLEFLIYFQGNSAPDKSGLPSDRFSAERTGGSVSTLTIQRTQQEDSAVYLCASSSNTGNYGYTFGSGTRLTVV.